The source of this T cell receptor beta chain is a study of beta chain features in type 1 diabetes. This clone was seen at least ten times. Sorted populations were all over 95% pure. The study reverse transcribed the entire isolated RNA, so it sequenced expressed TCRB transcripts. TCRdb keeps only in-frame clones here, not all; method: immunoSEQ multiplex PCR. Altogether about 360,000 clones are present, roughly 13% being singletons, with the ten largest covering approximately 0.015%. Per the germline V gene, CDR1 is GTSNPN and CDR2 is SVGIG (reference sequence). Trimming left V 5 bases short and J 10 bases short, with 18 bases between. This CDR3 contains 12 residues.

This sequence originates from a man younger than 30 in good health. Input material: naive CD4+ T cells from blood. This chain uses TRBV30 with TRBJ2-7; a possible D gene is TRBD2 (6 bases). CDR3 in amino acids: CAWGRSGTYQYF. The DNA for the CDR3 is TGTGCCTGGGGCCGATCCGGGACTTACCAGTACTTC.